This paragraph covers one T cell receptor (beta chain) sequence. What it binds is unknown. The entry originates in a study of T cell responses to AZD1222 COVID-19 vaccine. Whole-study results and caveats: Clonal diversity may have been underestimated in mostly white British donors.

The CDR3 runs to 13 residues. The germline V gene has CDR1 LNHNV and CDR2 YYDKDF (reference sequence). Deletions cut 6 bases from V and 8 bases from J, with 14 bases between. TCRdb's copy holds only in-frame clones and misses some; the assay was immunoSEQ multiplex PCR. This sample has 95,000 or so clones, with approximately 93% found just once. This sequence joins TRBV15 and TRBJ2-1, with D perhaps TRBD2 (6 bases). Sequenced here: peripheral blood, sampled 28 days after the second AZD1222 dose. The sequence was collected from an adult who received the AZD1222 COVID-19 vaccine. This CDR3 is CATRALEGDEQFF. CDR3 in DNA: TGTGCCACCAGAGCCCTGGAGGGAGATGAGCAGTTCTTC.